This note documents a single TCR beta chain sequence. Source study methods: Researchers report that nucleated cell counts were estimated from reference gene primer amplification. Generated by immunoSEQ multiplex PCR, the TCRdb table keeps only in-frame clones and is missing some. The DNA was the basis for D and trimming; V, J and clone size are from that table. Counted here are over 90,000 clones, approximately 90% occurring once; the ten biggest clones make up just over 5%. The sample belongs to a study of blood T cell repertoires in COVID-19. The overall study: Whether acute or convalescent, the COVID-19 samples came from the United States, Italy and Spain.

The CDR3 is 19 amino acids. The V and J ends lost 0 bases and 6 bases, in that order; junction bases with no gene match: 20. Germline V gene data show CDR1 as LGHDT and CDR2 as YNNKEL (reference sequence). This chain links TRBV3-1 (or the pseudogene TRBV3-2) with TRBJ2-7, with 7 bases matching TRBD2. This sequence originates from a man aged 50-60 years with acute or convalescent COVID-19. Material for sequencing was peripheral blood. CDR3 DNA: TGTGCCAGCAGCCAAGAATCCGAAGCCTGGGGGGGGAGTCTCCTCGAGCAGTACTTC. It encodes CASSQESEAWGGSLLEQYF.